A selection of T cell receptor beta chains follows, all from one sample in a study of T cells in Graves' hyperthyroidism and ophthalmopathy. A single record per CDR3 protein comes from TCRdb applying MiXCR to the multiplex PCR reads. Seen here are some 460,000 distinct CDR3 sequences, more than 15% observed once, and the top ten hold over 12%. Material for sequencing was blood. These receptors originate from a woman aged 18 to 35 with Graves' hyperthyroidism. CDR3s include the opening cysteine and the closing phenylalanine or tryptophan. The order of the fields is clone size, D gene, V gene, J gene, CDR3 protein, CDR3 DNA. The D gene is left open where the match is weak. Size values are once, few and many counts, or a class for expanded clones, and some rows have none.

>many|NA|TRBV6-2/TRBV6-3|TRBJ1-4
CASSWAVGDREKLFF
TGTGCCAGCAGTTGGGCGGTGGGGGATAGAGAAAAACTGTTTTTT
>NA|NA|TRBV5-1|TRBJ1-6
CASSLLQGRNSPLHF
TGCGCCAGCAGTCTACTACAGGGACGAAATTCACCCCTCCACTTT
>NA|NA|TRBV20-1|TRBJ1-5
CSARRGRERQPQHF
TGCAGTGCTAGGAGGGGACGGGAGAGGCAGCCCCAGCATTTT
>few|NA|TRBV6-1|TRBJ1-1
CASVFTEAFF
TGTGCCAGCGTATTCACTGAAGCTTTCTTT
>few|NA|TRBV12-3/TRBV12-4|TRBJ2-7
CASSSTRGSYEQYF
TGTGCCAGCAGCTCGACTAGAGGTTCCTACGAGCAGTACTTC
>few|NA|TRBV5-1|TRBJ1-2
CASSLGGLLNYGYTF
TGCGCCAGCAGCTTGGGGGGGTTGTTAAACTATGGCTACACCTTC
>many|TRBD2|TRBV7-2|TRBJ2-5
CASSRGWSGGQQETQYF
TGTGCCAGCAGCCGGGGGTGGAGCGGGGGGCAACAAGAGACCCAGTACTTC
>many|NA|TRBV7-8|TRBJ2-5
CASSSSGVDGETQYF
TGTGCCAGCAGCTCCTCCGGGGTAGACGGGGAGACCCAGTACTTC
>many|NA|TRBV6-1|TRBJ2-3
CASSPVPRGDTQYF
TGTGCCAGCAGTCCTGTCCCCCGTGGAGATACGCAGTATTTT
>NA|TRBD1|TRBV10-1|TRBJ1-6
CASSEGQGARGPLHF
TGCGCCAGCAGTGAAGGACAGGGGGCAAGGGGACCCCTCCACTTT
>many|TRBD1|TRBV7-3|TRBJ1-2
CASSLSTGDGYTF
TGTGCCAGCAGCTTAAGCACAGGGGATGGCTACACCTTC
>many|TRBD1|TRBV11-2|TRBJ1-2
CASSPYLDRGQYGYTF
TGTGCCAGCAGCCCATACTTAGACAGGGGGCAGTATGGCTACACCTTC
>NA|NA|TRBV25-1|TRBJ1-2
CVSSDLGINYGYTF
TGTGTCAGCAGTGATCTGGGTATCAACTATGGCTACACCTTC
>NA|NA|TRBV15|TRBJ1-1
CATSRGPGENTEAFF
TGTGCCACCAGCAGAGGCCCAGGCGAGAACACTGAAGCTTTCTTT
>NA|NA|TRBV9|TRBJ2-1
CASSEYPAAYNEQFF
TGTGCCAGCAGCGAATACCCCGCGGCCTACAATGAGCAGTTCTTC
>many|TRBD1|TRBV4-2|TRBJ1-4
CASSQARTGNEKLFF
TGTGCCAGCAGCCAAGCCCGGACAGGGAATGAAAAACTGTTTTTT
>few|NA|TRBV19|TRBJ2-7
CASSRTVSYEQYF
TGTGCCAGTAGTCGGACAGTATCCTACGAGCAGTACTTC
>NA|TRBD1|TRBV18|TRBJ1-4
CASSPSQIQGMVLFF
TGTGCCAGCTCACCGTCCCAGATACAGGGGATGGTTCTGTTTTTT